Described below is a single T cell receptor beta chain sequence and its context. Its antigen is undetermined. Germline V gene lookup returns CDR1 DFQATT and CDR2 SNEGSKA (reference sequence). The V and J ends lost 5 bases and 2 bases respectively, with 11 bases between them. The CDR3 covers 13 residues. These data come from a study of CD8 T cells in ankylosing spondylitis. Preparation of TCR beta libraries was done by quantitative 5'-RACE with molecular barcodes. TCRdb independently ran MiXCR on the 5' RACE reads; one entry per CDR3 protein. The sample has some 840,000 distinct CDR3 sequences, about 12% seen once; the top ten hold approximately 0.5%. Study-level results: One TCR beta motif, made up of several highly homologous variants, appeared characteristic of ankylosing spondylitis blood. Earlier reports found some motif variants in synovial fluid and blood in reactive arthritis.

The TCR comes from a male donor with ankylosing spondylitis. The V gene is TRBV20-1, the J gene TRBJ2-3; a possible D gene is TRBD1 (6 bases). The specimen sequenced was blood, either unsorted or a sorted T cell fraction (not recorded which). CDR3 bases: TGCAGTGCTCAGGACAGACCCACAGATACGCAGTATTTT. It encodes CSAQDRPTDTQYF.